One sample yielded the 6 T cell receptor beta chains listed below, sequenced in a study of CD8 T cells in ankylosing spondylitis. One entry per CDR3 protein results from TCRdb running MiXCR on the 5' RACE reads. The sample yields about 340,000 distinct CDR3 sequences, 14% to 15% seen once. Sequencing input: blood, either unsorted or a sorted T cell fraction (not recorded which). The receptor set was obtained from a male donor with ankylosing spondylitis or in good health (not recorded which).

V gene TRBV5-5 combines with J gene TRBJ2-1; D assignment may be TRBD1 or TRBD2 (5 bases each). V lost 1 base and J lost 10, with 12 bases in between. Germline values: CDR1 SGHKS, CDR2 YYEKEE (reference sequence). The CDR3 runs 13 residues. CDR3 region: CASSLPRGDEQFF. CDR3 sequence (DNA): TGTGCCAGCAGCTTGCCCCGTGGGGACGAGCAGTTCTTC. The full variable domain, rest sourced from reference TRBV5-5 and TRBJ2-1, is DAGVTQSPTHLIKTRGQQVTLRCSPISGHKSVSWYQQVLGQGPQFIFQYYEKEERGRGNFPDRFSARQFPNYSSELNVNALLLGDSALYLCASSLPRGDEQFFGPGTRLTVL.

The chain recombines TRBV5-1 with TRBJ2-3, with 8 bases aligning to TRBD2. Germline V gene data show CDR1 as SGHRS and CDR2 as YFSETQ. V shed 4 bases, J shed 2 bases, and the junction held 9 bases outside the gene matches. The CDR3 contains 16 residues. The chain's CDR3 is CASSPTGGGTTDTQYF. In DNA form, the CDR3 reads TGCGCCAGCAGCCCCACCGGGGGGGGGACCACAGATACGCAGTATTTT.

The gene calls are TRBV5-1 and TRBJ2-5; possibly TRBD1 or TRBD2 for D (6 bases each). Germline values: CDR1 SGHRS, CDR2 YFSETQ. V lost 4 bases to trimming and J lost 2 bases, with 15 bases between them. CDR3 size: 15 residues. The CDR3 region is CASSPGVDRQETQYF. The CDR3 DNA follows: TGCGCCAGCAGCCCGGGGGTGGACAGACAAGAGACCCAGTACTTC.

This clonotype was counted a few times. The rearrangement joins TRBV20-1 to TRBJ2-7; possibly TRBD2 for D (6 bases). Germline CDR1 reads DFQATT; CDR2 reads SNEGSKA (reference sequence). Deletions cut 5 bases from V and 1 base from J, with 9 bases between. CDR3 size: 12 residues. The CDR3 reads CSALADSYEQYF. CDR3 sequence (DNA): TGCAGTGCTTTAGCGGATTCCTACGAGCAGTACTTC.

This clonotype was seen only a few times. This chain links TRBV6-1 with TRBJ2-1; weak D call: TRBD2 (5 bases). Trimming left V 6 bases short and J 6 bases short, with 18 bases between. From germline, CDR1 is MNHNS and CDR2 SASEGT. The CDR3 runs to 15 residues. The CDR3 nucleotides are TGTGCCAGCAGACCGGATAATCCCGGGGTCAATGAGCAGTTCTTC. Its translation: CASRPDNPGVNEQFF.

This clonotype was detected only a few times. This chain connects TRBV29-1 to TRBJ2-1, with no clear D. Trimming removed 3 bases from V and 8 bases from J, with 8 bases in between. Germline V gene data show CDR1 as SQVTM and CDR2 as ANQGSEA. The CDR3 consists of 11 residues. CDR3 DNA sequence: TGCAGCGTTGAGCAGTACTATGAGCAGTTCTTC. It translates to CSVEQYYEQFF.